The next 31 T cell receptor beta chains were all read from a single sample in a study of cytomegalovirus exposure and HLA in healthy donors. The PCR used 60 Vbeta and 13 Jbeta primers. Assay: immunoSEQ multiplex PCR; the TCRdb copy retains only in-frame clones and omits some. The sample includes some 65,000 clones, more than 60% of them seen just once. Sequenced input: PBMCs. The receptors were gathered from a woman between 40 and 50 years old in good health and CMV-seropositive.

This rearrangement joins TRBV29-1 to TRBJ1-2; a weak D match, TRBD1 (6 bases). The CDR3 has 11 residues. Trimming left V 4 bases short and J 8 bases short, with 11 bases between. Germline V lookup: CDR1 SQVTM, CDR2 ANQGSEA. In DNA, the CDR3 is TGCAGCGTTGCGGGGGGCTGGGGCTACACCTTC. Translated: CSVAGGWGYTF.

The chain couples TRBV15 to TRBJ2-1, with D possibly matching TRBD2 (6 bases). This CDR3 comprises 14 residues. Between the trimmed V and J ends, which lost 3 bases and 3 bases, there was a span of 9 bases. Looked up from germline, CDR1 is LNHNV and CDR2 is YYDKDF (reference sequence). The CDR3 coding sequence is TGTGCCACCAGCAGTGTGGGGGGCTACAATGAGCAGTTCTTC. Translation: CATSSVGGYNEQFF.

This clone was found a few times. V and J are TRBV27 and TRBJ1-2; no clear D gene. CDR1 and CDR2 (germline): MNHEY, SMNVEV (reference sequence). This CDR3 is 15 amino acids long. Trimming shortened V by 4 bases and J by 1 base, and 13 bases separated the two germline ends. CDR3 nucleotide sequence: TGTGCCAGCAGTTCCTCCCTCGGGAGTAACTATGGCTACACCTTC. It translates to CASSSSLGSNYGYTF.

With respect to this clone: The junction and the germline gene differ at one end; a read error may be behind it. The V gene is TRBV7-9, the J gene TRBJ1-1; 8 positions agree with TRBD1. CDR3 length: 14 amino acids. CDR1 and CDR2 from the germline V gene are SEHNR and FQNEAQ (reference sequence). CDR3 protein: CSSSRTGSGTEAFF. The CDR3 region has the DNA TGTTCCAGCAGCCGGACAGGGAGTGGAACTGAAGCTTTCTTT. Looking up the rest from reference TRBV7-9 and TRBJ1-1 gives the full variable domain: DTGVSQNPRHKITKRGQNVTFRCDPISEHNRLYWYRQTLGQGPEFLTYFQNEAQLEKSRLLSDRFSAERPKGSFSTLEIQRTEQGDSAMYLCSSSRTGSGTEAFFGQGTRLTVV.

This clone turned up a few times. The chain couples TRBV18 to TRBJ1-1; a weak D match, TRBD1 (6 bases). The V gene lost 5 bases and the J gene lost 4 bases, with 11 bases spanning the gap. CDR3 length: 13 amino acids. Germline V CDR1 and CDR2: KGHSH, LQKENI. CDR3 sequence reads: CASSDSRGTEAFF. In DNA, the CDR3 is TGTGCCAGCTCAGACAGCAGGGGCACTGAAGCTTTCTTT.

This chain connects TRBV11-2 to TRBJ1-2; no clear D. The CDR3 runs 15 residues. Deletions cut 0 bases from V and 6 bases from J, with 14 bases between. The germline gives CDR1 SGHAT, CDR2 FQNNGV. The CDR3 loop is CASSLETISNDGYTF. The CDR3 DNA is TGTGCCAGCAGCTTAGAAACAATTTCCAACGATGGCTACACCTTC.

The chain couples TRBV2 to TRBJ2-7; D is perhaps TRBD2 (5 bases). V was clipped by 3 bases and J by 11 bases, with 17 bases between them. The germline V gene has CDR1 SNHLY and CDR2 FYNNEI. This CDR3 is 13 amino acids long. CDR3 region: CASSDDTTRVEYF. CDR3 sequence (DNA): TGTGCCAGCAGTGACGACACCACGCGGGTGGAGTACTTC.

Only a few counts were recorded for this clone. The chain uses TRBV18 and TRBJ1-2; 7 bases fit TRBD1. The CDR3 runs 15 residues. The V and J ends lost 6 bases and 1 base, in that order; junction bases with no gene match: 8. From germline, CDR1 is KGHSH and CDR2 LQKENI. In DNA form, the CDR3 reads TGTGCCAGCTCCCCCTCGGGACAGTATAACTATGGCTACACCTTC. Protein sequence: CASSPSGQYNYGYTF. Full variable domain (remainder filled in from reference TRBV18 and TRBJ1-2): NAGVMQNPRHLVRRRGQEARLRCSPMKGHSHVYWYRQLPEEGLKFMVYLQKENIIDESGMPKERFSAEFPKEGPSILRIQQVVRGDSAAYFCASSPSGQYNYGYTFGSGTRLTVV.

The rearrangement links TRBV11-2 to TRBJ1-1; TRBD1 matches 7 bases. The CDR3 is made up of 14 amino acids. Trimming cost V 5 bases and J 1 base; bases outside gene matches: 4. Germline loops: CDR1 SGHAT, CDR2 FQNNGV. This CDR3 is CASSPGQANTEAFF. In DNA, the CDR3 is TGTGCCAGCAGCCCAGGACAGGCGAACACTGAAGCTTTCTTT.

The genes are TRBV5-1 and TRBJ1-5; maybe TRBD1 (5 bases). This CDR3 comprises 15 residues. Germline-derived CDR1 and CDR2 are SGHRS and YFSETQ. V lost 4 bases and J 6 bases, leaving 17 bases between the germline ends. The CDR3 region has the DNA TGCGCCAGCAGCCCGGCGGGGGGAGAGGGTCAGCCCCAGCATTTT. It yields the protein CASSPAGGEGQPQHF.

Only a few counts were recorded for this clone. The V call is TRBV7-9, the J call TRBJ2-7; D might be TRBD1 (6 bases). Germline-derived CDR1 and CDR2 are SEHNR and FQNEAQ (reference sequence). The CDR3 is 12 residues long. V was pared by 1 base and J by 12 bases, with 13 bases between. The CDR3 loop reads CASSLEGGRRYF. The CDR3 nucleotides read TGTGCCAGCAGCTTAGAAGGGGGTAGGAGGTACTTC. The entire variable domain, with the rest obtained from reference TRBV7-9 and TRBJ2-7, is as follows: DTGVSQNPRHKITKRGQNVTFRCDPISEHNRLYWYRQTLGQGPEFLTYFQNEAQLEKSRLLSDRFSAERPKGSFSTLEIQRTEQGDSAMYLCASSLEGGRRYFGPGTRLTVT.

This clone was counted a single time. The CDR3 here is CASSLNSGGGSYEQYF. The CDR3 DNA is TGTGCCAGCAGCCTGAATAGCGGGGGGGGCTCCTACGAGCAGTACTTC. The V and J genes are TRBV4-2 and TRBJ2-5, with TRBD2 matching 11 bases. The better agreement between TRBJ2-7 and the DNA end casts doubt on the J call. The CDR3 runs 16 residues. In germline, CDR1 is LGHNA, CDR2 YNFKEQ.

V and J are TRBV5-4 and TRBJ1-2; weak D call: TRBD1 (6 bases). CDR1 SGHNT and CDR2 YYREEE come from the germline V gene (reference sequence). The CDR3 is 15 amino acids. Trimming took 4 bases from V and 0 from J, leaving 13 bases between them. The CDR3 DNA sequence: TGTGCCAGCAGCGGGTTGGACAGCTCTAACTATGGCTACACCTTC. Protein: CASSGLDSSNYGYTF. The full variable domain, rest sourced from reference TRBV5-4 and TRBJ1-2, is ETGVTQSPTHLIKTRGQQVTLRCSSQSGHNTVSWYQQALGQGPQFIFQYYREEENGRGNFPPRFSGLQFPNYSSELNVNALELDDSALYLCASSGLDSSNYGYTFGSGTRLTVV.

V is TRBV7-2 and J is TRBJ2-1, with D possibly TRBD2 on 7 matching bases. The germline V and J ends were trimmed by 8 bases and 9 bases, with 17 bases remaining between them. Germline V lookup: CDR1 SGHTA, CDR2 FQGNSA. This CDR3 is 13 amino acids long. The CDR3 coding sequence is TGTGCCAGCTTGGGGGGGCGCCGACGTGAGCAGTTCTTC. Translated: CASLGGRRREQFF.

The chain has TRBV5-6 and TRBJ2-2; 7 bases map to TRBD1. The CDR3 has 15 residues. V lost 3 bases to trimming and J lost 6 bases; unmatched junction nucleotides: 8. In germline, CDR1 is SGHDT, CDR2 YYEEEE. CDR3 DNA sequence: TGTGCCAGCAGCTCCTACCCGACAGGGTCCGGGGAGCTGTTTTTT. Encoded protein: CASSSYPTGSGELFF. The complete variable domain, with remaining parts taken from reference TRBV5-6 and TRBJ2-2, reads DAGVTQSPTHLIKTRGQQVTLRCSPKSGHDTVSWYQQALGQGPQFIFQYYEEEERQRGNFPDRFSGHQFPNYSSELNVNALLLGDSALYLCASSSYPTGSGELFFGEGSRLTVL.

This clone was detected only a few times. The rearrangement uses TRBV10-3 and TRBJ1-1, with a weak D call TRBD1 (5 bases). The CDR3 is 12 amino acids. Germline-derived CDR1 and CDR2 are ENHRY and SYGVKD. Between the trimmed V and J ends, which lost 8 bases and 1 base, there was a span of 8 bases. This CDR3 is CAIGHWNTEAFF. In nucleotides, the CDR3 is TGTGCCATCGGACATTGGAACACTGAAGCTTTCTTT.

The genes are TRBV19 and TRBJ2-3; tentative D call: TRBD2 (6 bases). Germline CDR1 and CDR2: LNHDA and SQIVND (reference sequence). Trimming removed 4 bases from V and 6 bases from J, with 23 bases in between. The CDR3 length is 17 residues. The DNA of the CDR3 is TGTGCCAGTAGTACGACCGGGTTGGGGGGACTGATGGATACGCAGTATTTT. Its protein is CASSTTGLGGLMDTQYF.

This clone was counted once. The rearrangement joins TRBV6-5 to TRBJ1-2; no firm D call. The CDR3 spans 14 residues. V dropped 6 bases and J dropped 6 bases, with 17 bases sitting between them. The germline gives CDR1 MNHEY, CDR2 SVGAGI. The CDR3 bases are TGTGCCAGCAGCGCCCTACAGAACTTTAATGGCTACACCTTC. Translated: CASSALQNFNGYTF.

The chain has TRBV10-3 and TRBJ1-1; D is possibly TRBD1 (6 bases). The germline V gene encodes CDR1 ENHRY and CDR2 SYGVKD. This CDR3 region has 14 residues. The V gene lost 8 bases and the J gene lost 1 base, with 14 bases spanning the gap. CDR3 sequence reads: CAIGTQQGNTEAFF. The DNA of the CDR3 is TGTGCCATCGGGACCCAACAGGGGAACACTGAAGCTTTCTTT.

This chain links TRBV7-9 with TRBJ1-2; 10 bases agree with TRBD1. Trimming cost V 5 bases and J 8 bases; bases outside gene matches: 11. The CDR3 spans 15 residues. CDR1 is SEHNR and CDR2 is FQNEAQ in the germline V gene (reference sequence). CDR3 in amino acids: CASSLGTGEHWGYTF. DNA of the CDR3: TGTGCCAGCAGCCTAGGGACAGGGGAACATTGGGGCTACACCTTC.

The chain combines TRBV11-2 with TRBJ1-2; 9 bases are shared with TRBD1. CDR1 and CDR2 from the germline V gene are SGHAT and FQNNGV. The CDR3 has 15 residues. Trimming cost V 3 bases and J 6 bases; bases outside gene matches: 8. Written as DNA, the CDR3 is TGTGCCAGCAGCTTGAGGACGGGACAGGGCAATGGCTACACCTTC. Translated, it gives CASSLRTGQGNGYTF.

This rearrangement joins TRBV13 to TRBJ2-7; 8 nucleotides align to TRBD1. This CDR3 is 14 amino acids long. Germline CDR1 is PRHDT and CDR2 is FYEKMQ (reference sequence). V gave up 3 bases and J gave up 6 bases; unmatched junction bases: 7. The CDR3 here is CASSFPRQGTEQYF. The CDR3 nucleotides read TGTGCCAGCAGCTTCCCCAGACAGGGGACCGAGCAGTACTTC.

The sample holds a few counts of this clone. This chain joins TRBV9 and TRBJ2-7, with 7 bases fitting TRBD1. The V and J ends lost 7 bases and 0 bases, in that order; junction bases with no gene match: 10. Germline V gene lookup returns CDR1 SGDLS and CDR2 YYNGEE. The CDR3 length is 15 residues. The CDR3 loop is CASSRTGFLSYEQYF. As DNA, the CDR3 is TGTGCCAGCTCAAGGACAGGTTTTCTCTCCTACGAGCAGTACTTC.

The chain carries TRBV5-1 and TRBJ2-1; 7 bases are a match to TRBD2. V was pared by 0 bases and J by 4 bases, with 7 bases of the junction left unmatched. The CDR3 sequence is 16 residues long. Germline-derived CDR1 and CDR2 are SGHRS and YFSETQ. The CDR3 loop reads CASSLGWGGGYNEQFF. For the CDR3, the DNA is TGCGCCAGCAGCTTGGGGTGGGGGGGAGGGTACAATGAGCAGTTCTTC.

The CDR3 nucleotides read TGTGCCAGCAGTTCCGAAAACTCCGGGGGGCAGCCCCAGCATTTT. Translated, it gives CASSSENSGGQPQHF. The rearrangement uses TRBV6-5 and TRBJ1-5; possible D gene TRBD1, 5 bases. The CDR3 sequence is 15 residues long. Trimming took 4 bases from V and 7 from J, leaving 17 bases between them. Germline V gene sequence: CDR1 MNHEY, CDR2 SVGAGI.

This sequence joins TRBV7-9 and TRBJ2-1; 8 nucleotides align to TRBD2. J gave up 0 bases and V 5 bases, and 6 bases lay outside the gene matches. Germline V gene lookup returns CDR1 SEHNR and CDR2 FQNEAQ (reference sequence). This CDR3 is built from 16 residues. The CDR3 DNA reads as TGTGCCAGCAGCCAATCGGGGGGGAGCTCCTACAATGAGCAGTTCTTC. Translation: CASSQSGGSSYNEQFF.

This sequence joins TRBV7-8 and TRBJ2-1; the D gene is possibly TRBD2 (7 bases). This CDR3 is built from 14 residues. V was cut by 7 bases and J by 0 bases, with 10 bases left in between. Germline V gives CDR1 SGHVS, CDR2 FQNEAQ. The CDR3 nucleotides read TGTGCCAGCAAGGGGGGGAGCTCCTACAATGAGCAGTTCTTC. Protein: CASKGGSSYNEQFF.

The rearrangement links TRBV11-2 to TRBJ2-2, with 7 bases that match TRBD2. V lost 1 base and J lost 0; bases outside the gene matches: 2. Germline V gene sequence: CDR1 SGHAT, CDR2 FQNNGV. The CDR3 has 16 amino acids. The CDR3 nucleotides read TGTGCCAGCAGCTTAGTCGGGGGGACGAACACCGGGGAGCTGTTTTTT. Translated: CASSLVGGTNTGELFF.

The chain recombines TRBV5-6 with TRBJ2-7; weak D call: TRBD1 (5 bases). The CDR3 covers 16 residues. The germline V and J ends were trimmed by 3 bases and 3 bases, with 19 bases remaining between them. From germline, CDR1 is SGHDT and CDR2 YYEEEE. The CDR3 is CASSWEGAKLDYEQYF. CDR3 DNA sequence: TGTGCCAGCAGCTGGGAAGGGGCGAAGCTCGACTACGAGCAGTACTTC.

The V and J genes are TRBV5-6 and TRBJ2-5; TRBD1 might be the D (6 bases). The CDR3 runs to 14 residues. Trimming took 5 bases from V and 2 from J, leaving 13 bases between them. The germline V gene encodes CDR1 SGHDT and CDR2 YYEEEE. Here the CDR3 DNA reads TGTGCCAGCAGTGAGGGGGACAAACAAGAGACCCAGTACTTC. Translating gives CASSEGDKQETQYF.

This clone is a singleton in its sample. The chain employs TRBV19 and TRBJ1-2; tentatively, D is TRBD1 (6 bases). V lost 7 bases and J 2 bases, leaving 11 bases between the germline ends. The CDR3 has 13 residues. Germline CDR1 reads LNHDA; CDR2 reads SQIVND (reference sequence). The CDR3 is CASTQGSNYGYTF. DNA for the CDR3: TGTGCCAGTACGCAGGGGTCCAACTATGGCTACACCTTC.